Listed below are T cell receptor beta chains from one sample, sequenced in a study of cytomegalovirus exposure and HLA in healthy donors. Clones were sequenced by immunoSEQ multiplex PCR, and TCRdb holds only the in-frame ones, with some missing. Here the sample spans approximately 170,000 clones, roughly 81% being singletons. Specimen: PBMCs. These receptor sequences come from a young man in good health and CMV-seropositive. Each CDR3 is given with its conserved first and last residue. Fields, in order: V gene, CDR3 protein.

>TRBV7-9
CASSVRGIDEQYF
>TRBV6-1
CASSEIRGKNTEAFF
>TRBV18
CASSPPGLGFSEQYF
>TRBV7-9
CASSYRVDTEAFF
>TRBV19
CASSIAGPLTGELFF
>TRBV28
CASSLGQGHVTEQFF
>TRBV7-7
CASSFDPNRGGGTPTSGNTIYF
>TRBV27
CASSPGQDYGYTF
>TRBV19
CASSIGSSYEQYF
>TRBV18
CASSPRTGGGTGELFF
>TRBV2
CASSVAGGINEQFF
>TRBV6-5
CASRSTEYSDYTF
>TRBV19
CASNYRGISGELFF
>TRBV5-1
CASSWGTGGPTEAFF
>TRBV5-4
CASSVDRDEEETQYF
>TRBV28
CASSPGAHGYTF
>TRBV30
CAWKGLAGESGANVLTF
>TRBV7-9
CASSRRREVVDTQYF
>TRBV10-3
CAISTGTTGNTIYF
>TRBV5-1
CASSSPGRTDTQYF
>TRBV7-9
CASSPRLAGERTGELFF
>TRBV6-5
CASRLGGNYGYTF
>TRBV19
CATRLGGGSTNEQFF
>TRBV5-4
CASSLEGGREKLFF
>TRBV11-3
CASSLGGTDTQYF
>TRBV9
CASNYASGDTQYF
>TRBV6-1
CASSVGDRLTTDTQYF
>TRBV4-2
CASSQDGLVEGRGHQPQHF
>TRBV6-5
CASSYATGYETQYF
>TRBV19
CASSLKGASHQPQHF
>TRBV4-1
CASSQEWLKETQYF
>TRBV6-5
CASRHGTGGNSPLHF
>TRBV5-8
CASSSGLAGAGETQYF
>TRBV6-1
CASSEAGWGHYEQYF
>TRBV5-1
CASSLPTSGRSDTQYF
>TRBV19
CASSIGREPDTQYF
>TRBV6-6
CASAQGGNTEAFF
>TRBV9
CASRAAPTTGGSGYTF
>TRBV19
CASSIRGQETQYF
>TRBV9
CASSSGAGANQPQHF
>TRBV6-5
CASSYTGEGYTF